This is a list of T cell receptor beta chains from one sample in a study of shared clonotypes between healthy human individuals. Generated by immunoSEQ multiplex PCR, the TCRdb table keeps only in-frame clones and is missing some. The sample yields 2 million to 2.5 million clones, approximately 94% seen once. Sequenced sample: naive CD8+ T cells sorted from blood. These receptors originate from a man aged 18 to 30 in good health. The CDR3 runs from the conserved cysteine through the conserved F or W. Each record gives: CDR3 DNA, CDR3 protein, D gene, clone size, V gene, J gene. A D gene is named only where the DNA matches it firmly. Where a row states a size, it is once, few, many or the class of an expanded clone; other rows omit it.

CDR3 DNA: TGTGCCAGCAGTGATCCCGGGATTAATCAGCCCCAGCATTTT; CDR3 protein: CASSDPGINQPQHF; D gene: -; clone size: few; V gene: TRBV25-1; J gene: TRBJ1-5
CDR3 DNA: TGTGCCAGCAGTTACTCGGGAGGGATGAACACTGAAGCTTTCTTT; CDR3 protein: CASSYSGGMNTEAFF; D gene: -; clone size: -; V gene: TRBV6-5; J gene: TRBJ1-1
CDR3 DNA: TGTGCCAGCAGCTGGGCGACTAGTGGTGGTTACGAGCAGTACTTC; CDR3 protein: CASSWATSGGYEQYF; D gene: -; clone size: -; V gene: TRBV11-2; J gene: TRBJ2-7
CDR3 DNA: TGTGCCAGCAGTTTTATCGGGGCTCAAGAGACCCAGTACTTC; CDR3 protein: CASSFIGAQETQYF; D gene: -; clone size: -; V gene: TRBV6-5; J gene: TRBJ2-5
CDR3 DNA: TGTGCCAGCAGGAGGGATGGGTACGAGCAGTACTTC; CDR3 protein: CASRRDGYEQYF; D gene: -; clone size: -; V gene: TRBV11-1; J gene: TRBJ2-7
CDR3 DNA: TGTGCCAGCAGTTCGGCGGCCCCCTACGAGCAGTACTTC; CDR3 protein: CASSSAAPYEQYF; D gene: -; clone size: -; V gene: TRBV6-5; J gene: TRBJ2-7
CDR3 DNA: TGTGCCAGCAGCGCCTCGGACAGGGCGTCCTATGGCTACACCTTC; CDR3 protein: CASSASDRASYGYTF; D gene: TRBD1; clone size: -; V gene: TRBV7-2; J gene: TRBJ1-2
CDR3 DNA: TGTGCCAGCAGTGCTGCGTTGAACACTGAAGCTTTCTTT; CDR3 protein: CASSAALNTEAFF; D gene: -; clone size: -; V gene: TRBV2; J gene: TRBJ1-1
CDR3 DNA: TGTGCCAGCAGCCCCGGGACAGGGGGCGCGTATGAGCAGTTCTTC; CDR3 protein: CASSPGTGGAYEQFF; D gene: TRBD1; clone size: -; V gene: TRBV6-5; J gene: TRBJ2-1
CDR3 DNA: TGTGCCAGCAGCCTGGGCCCGGCGGGCTACACCTTC; CDR3 protein: CASSLGPAGYTF; D gene: -; clone size: -; V gene: TRBV7-9; J gene: TRBJ1-2
CDR3 DNA: TGCGCCAGCAGTGAGGGTCTGGGACCCTCCTACAATGAGCAGTTCTTC; CDR3 protein: CASSEGLGPSYNEQFF; D gene: -; clone size: -; V gene: TRBV10-2; J gene: TRBJ2-1
CDR3 DNA: TGTGCCAGCAGCCCGTGGACGATGGATGAGCAGTTCTTC; CDR3 protein: CASSPWTMDEQFF; D gene: -; clone size: -; V gene: TRBV5-4; J gene: TRBJ2-1
CDR3 DNA: TGTGCCAGCAGACACGGACTTGACGTACGCCGAACCTACGAGCAGTACTTC; CDR3 protein: CASRHGLDVRRTYEQYF; D gene: -; clone size: -; V gene: TRBV6-8; J gene: TRBJ2-7
CDR3 DNA: TGTGCCAGCAGCTTAGTGTCCGCAGGGGGGGAGGAAAAACTGTTTTTT; CDR3 protein: CASSLVSAGGEEKLFF; D gene: TRBD1; clone size: -; V gene: TRBV11-2; J gene: TRBJ1-4
CDR3 DNA: TGTGCCAGCAGCTGGGAAACAGGGAGGGACGAGCAGTACTTC; CDR3 protein: CASSWETGRDEQYF; D gene: -; clone size: -; V gene: TRBV5-8; J gene: TRBJ2-7
CDR3 DNA: TGTGCCAGCAGCTACCAGGGCAGCATATACGAGCAGTACTTC; CDR3 protein: CASSYQGSIYEQYF; D gene: -; clone size: -; V gene: TRBV6-1; J gene: TRBJ2-7
CDR3 DNA: TGTGCCTGGACCGGGACAGGGTCCCCTGGAAACACCATATATTTT; CDR3 protein: CAWTGTGSPGNTIYF; D gene: TRBD1; clone size: -; V gene: TRBV30; J gene: TRBJ1-3
CDR3 DNA: TGTGCCATCCTACAGGGAAGGACAGATACGCAGTATTTT; CDR3 protein: CAILQGRTDTQYF; D gene: -; clone size: -; V gene: TRBV10-3; J gene: TRBJ2-3
CDR3 DNA: TGCGCCAGCACAAATGGACAGGGGGCCAATCAGCCCCAGCATTTT; CDR3 protein: CASTNGQGANQPQHF; D gene: TRBD1; clone size: once; V gene: TRBV4-1; J gene: TRBJ1-5
CDR3 DNA: TGTGCCAGCAGCTTGGAAGGGAGCTCTAGCTACAATGAGCAGTTCTTC; CDR3 protein: CASSLEGSSSYNEQFF; D gene: -; clone size: -; V gene: TRBV5-8; J gene: TRBJ2-1
CDR3 DNA: TGTGCCAGCAGCCCCGGGGCAGGGAGGAGTGAAAAACTGTTTTTT; CDR3 protein: CASSPGAGRSEKLFF; D gene: -; clone size: -; V gene: TRBV6-6; J gene: TRBJ1-4
CDR3 DNA: TGTGCCAGCAGTACCGGGACAGGTGCCTACACAGATACGCAGTATTTT; CDR3 protein: CASSTGTGAYTDTQYF; D gene: TRBD1; clone size: -; V gene: TRBV7-9; J gene: TRBJ2-3
CDR3 DNA: TGTGCCAGCAGCTTTTCACGGCACCAGTGGGAGCAGTACTTC; CDR3 protein: CASSFSRHQWEQYF; D gene: -; clone size: once; V gene: TRBV5-5; J gene: TRBJ2-7
CDR3 DNA: TGTGCCAGCAGCTTGCTCCGTGGCGCGGGGGTAGAGACCCAGTACTTC; CDR3 protein: CASSLLRGAGVETQYF; D gene: TRBD2; clone size: -; V gene: TRBV7-9; J gene: TRBJ2-5
CDR3 DNA: TGTGCCAGCAGTTTAGCCTTCCCGGGTGATACGCAGTATTTT; CDR3 protein: CASSLAFPGDTQYF; D gene: -; clone size: -; V gene: TRBV27; J gene: TRBJ2-3
CDR3 DNA: TGTGCCAGCAGAAGGGTCTTGCGGGAAAAACTGTTTTTT; CDR3 protein: CASRRVLREKLFF; D gene: -; clone size: -; V gene: TRBV27; J gene: TRBJ1-4
CDR3 DNA: TGTGCCAGCAGCTTGCTTGCCGGCAACGAGCAGTACTTC; CDR3 protein: CASSLLAGNEQYF; D gene: -; clone size: -; V gene: TRBV5-6; J gene: TRBJ2-7
CDR3 DNA: TGTGCCAGCACGAACACCGGGGAGCTGTTTTTT; CDR3 protein: CASTNTGELFF; D gene: -; clone size: once; V gene: TRBV2; J gene: TRBJ2-2
CDR3 DNA: TGCGCCAGCAGCCAAAGACGGGAAACCTACGAGCAGTACTTC; CDR3 protein: CASSQRRETYEQYF; D gene: -; clone size: -; V gene: TRBV4-1; J gene: TRBJ2-7
CDR3 DNA: TGTGCCAGCAGCGGACAGGGTCCCTACGAGCAGTACTTC; CDR3 protein: CASSGQGPYEQYF; D gene: TRBD1; clone size: -; V gene: TRBV14; J gene: TRBJ2-7
CDR3 DNA: TGTGCCAGCAGCTTTCTCGGGGGAATGGAAGCTTTCTTT; CDR3 protein: CASSFLGGMEAFF; D gene: -; clone size: -; V gene: TRBV25-1; J gene: TRBJ1-1
CDR3 DNA: TGTGCCAGCACCCGACCAGGAGTGTCGGATACGCAGTATTTT; CDR3 protein: CASTRPGVSDTQYF; D gene: -; clone size: -; V gene: TRBV7-9; J gene: TRBJ2-3
CDR3 DNA: TGTGCCAGCAGCTTATTCAGTAACACTGAAGCTTTCTTT; CDR3 protein: CASSLFSNTEAFF; D gene: -; clone size: -; V gene: TRBV7-9; J gene: TRBJ1-1
CDR3 DNA: TGTGCCATCTCAGGTGAAAAACTGTTTTTT; CDR3 protein: CAISGEKLFF; D gene: -; clone size: -; V gene: TRBV7-9; J gene: TRBJ1-4
CDR3 DNA: TGTGCCAGCAGCGTAATGAATCCCTACGAGCAGTACTTC; CDR3 protein: CASSVMNPYEQYF; D gene: -; clone size: -; V gene: TRBV9; J gene: TRBJ2-7
CDR3 DNA: TGCAGCGTTCTTTATGGGACCGGGGAGCTGTTTTTT; CDR3 protein: CSVLYGTGELFF; D gene: -; clone size: -; V gene: TRBV29-1; J gene: TRBJ2-2
CDR3 DNA: TGTGCCAGCAGCTATCCCACCGGGACAGATCCGACCGGGGAGCTGTTTTTT; CDR3 protein: CASSYPTGTDPTGELFF; D gene: TRBD1; clone size: -; V gene: TRBV7-9; J gene: TRBJ2-2
CDR3 DNA: TGTGCCAGCAGCTTAGGGATTCCACCCGCCTACGAGCAGTACTTC; CDR3 protein: CASSLGIPPAYEQYF; D gene: -; clone size: -; V gene: TRBV5-6; J gene: TRBJ2-7
CDR3 DNA: TGCGCCAGCAGCTCGGGGGGCGTAAATCCCTACGAGCAGTACTTC; CDR3 protein: CASSSGGVNPYEQYF; D gene: -; clone size: -; V gene: TRBV5-1; J gene: TRBJ2-7
CDR3 DNA: TGTGCCATGGGCTCTAGCTCCTACGAGCAGTACTTC; CDR3 protein: CAMGSSSYEQYF; D gene: -; clone size: -; V gene: TRBV10-3; J gene: TRBJ2-7
CDR3 DNA: TGTGCCAGCAGAATAGGGACAGGGTCGCACGAGCAGTACTTC; CDR3 protein: CASRIGTGSHEQYF; D gene: TRBD1; clone size: -; V gene: TRBV6-5; J gene: TRBJ2-7
CDR3 DNA: TGTGCCAGCAGCGTAGGAGACCTACCCAACCCCAATGAGCAGTTCTTC; CDR3 protein: CASSVGDLPNPNEQFF; D gene: -; clone size: -; V gene: TRBV9; J gene: TRBJ2-1
CDR3 DNA: TGTGCCAGCAGCTTAGACAACAGCTACGAGCAGTACTTC; CDR3 protein: CASSLDNSYEQYF; D gene: -; clone size: -; V gene: TRBV13; J gene: TRBJ2-7
CDR3 DNA: TGTGCCAGCAGCTTAGACCCAGCGGGGGCGGAGGAGGATACGCAGTATTTT; CDR3 protein: CASSLDPAGAEEDTQYF; D gene: TRBD2; clone size: -; V gene: TRBV11-2; J gene: TRBJ2-3
CDR3 DNA: TGTGCCAGCAGCGGCAGCCAGGTCGCCTACGAGCAGTACTTC; CDR3 protein: CASSGSQVAYEQYF; D gene: -; clone size: -; V gene: TRBV6-1; J gene: TRBJ2-7
CDR3 DNA: TGCGCCAGCAGCCAAGTCCCGACTAGCGGGAGCCCGGGAGAGCAGTTCTTC; CDR3 protein: CASSQVPTSGSPGEQFF; D gene: TRBD2; clone size: -; V gene: TRBV4-3; J gene: TRBJ2-1
CDR3 DNA: TGTGCCAGCAGCGTAGGCGGTCAGACGAGCTCCTACGAGCAGTACTTC; CDR3 protein: CASSVGGQTSSYEQYF; D gene: -; clone size: -; V gene: TRBV9; J gene: TRBJ2-7
CDR3 DNA: TGCGCCAGCAGCCAGGACCCAAAGACAGGGAATCAGCCCCAGCATTTT; CDR3 protein: CASSQDPKTGNQPQHF; D gene: TRBD1; clone size: -; V gene: TRBV4-1; J gene: TRBJ1-5
CDR3 DNA: TGTGCCATCAGTGAGTCTGGGGACACAGATACGCAGTATTTT; CDR3 protein: CAISESGDTDTQYF; D gene: -; clone size: -; V gene: TRBV10-3; J gene: TRBJ2-3